These 2 T cell receptor beta chains originate from one sample sequenced in a study of shared clonotypes between healthy human individuals (dated by TCRdb to the early 2020s). The receptor library was made with the immunoSEQ multiplex PCR assay. In TCRdb, the immuneACCESS table is reduced to in-frame sequences with V and J assigned. These tables do not hold every clone; where another copy was compared, an unresolved V gene accounts for under half, and the others remain unexplained. This sample holds 2 million to 2.5 million clones; 93% were observed only once. Approximately 0.35% of the sample belongs to the ten largest clones. The sequenced material came from naive CD4+ T cells from PBMCs. Explained via the paper, the cell subset or site label denotes: CD45RA+ positively selected. These receptors came from a man younger than 30 in good health. Some clones in this sample may be carry-over from other donors' samples.

The gene calls are TRBV2 and TRBJ2-7, with D possibly being TRBD1 or TRBD2 (5 bases each). Germline loops: CDR1 SNHLY, CDR2 FYNNEI. The CDR3 has 14 residues. Trimming took off 5 bases at V and 0 bases at J, with 11 bases between the two ends. The CDR3 region is CASSWGTGSYEQYF. CDR3 sequence (DNA): TGTGCCAGCAGTTGGGGGACGGGCTCCTACGAGCAGTACTTC.

This clone was picked up one time. The gene calls are TRBV27 and TRBJ2-1; D is unclear. The CDR3 contains 17 residues. Germline V gene lookup returns CDR1 MNHEY and CDR2 SMNVEV (reference sequence). Trimming took off 3 bases at V and 6 bases at J, with 21 bases between the two ends. The CDR3 sequence is CASSFLGMSGVGNEQFF. The CDR3 bases are TGTGCCAGCAGTTTCCTGGGGATGTCTGGGGTTGGCAATGAGCAGTTCTTC.